The next 23 T cell receptor beta chains were all read from a single sample in a study of CD8+ T cells in alopecia areata. RNA, once extracted, was reverse transcribed into cDNA for use as the sequencing template. Repertoires were generated with immunoSEQ multiplex PCR, while TCRdb's copy carries only in-frame clones and drops some. This sample carries 200,000 to 250,000 clones, 64% of them seen once, and the ten largest clones take around 4%. Specified treatment: oral pan-JAK inhibitor, 5-10 mg twice daily. Sequenced here: CD4+ T cells sorted from blood, sampled at week 4, from a patient treated with tofacitinib. These receptors all stem from a human donor with alopecia areata.

The CDR3 protein is CASSELGRAGELFF. The CDR3 region has the DNA TGTGCCAGCAGCGAGCTGGGGAGGGCCGGGGAGCTGTTTTTT. V gene TRBV7-2 combines with J gene TRBJ2-2, with 7 bases matching TRBD2. The CDR3 is 14 amino acids. Germline V gives CDR1 SGHTA, CDR2 FQGNSA. Losses at the gene ends were 5 bases for V and 6 bases for J; bases not matched to a gene: 6.

This clone showed up just a few times. V and J are TRBV4-2 and TRBJ1-1; D uncertain. Trimming took off 1 base at V and 2 bases at J, with 17 bases between the two ends. Germline V gene sequence: CDR1 LGHNA, CDR2 YNFKEQ. There are 17 residues in the CDR3. CDR3 loop: CASSQAFITGPNTEAFF. CDR3 nucleotides: TGTGCCAGCAGCCAAGCTTTCATTACGGGCCCTAACACTGAAGCTTTCTTT.

The chain combines TRBV18 with TRBJ1-1, with 9 nucleotides matching TRBD1. J gave up 5 bases and V 0 bases, and 13 bases lay outside the gene matches. The CDR3 is made up of 18 amino acids. The germline V gene has CDR1 KGHSH and CDR2 LQKENI. CDR3 DNA sequence: TGTGCCAGCTCACCACCACGGTCGGGACAGGGCCGGCGTACTGAAGCTTTCTTT. Translation gives CASSPPRSGQGRRTEAFF.

V is TRBV30 and J is TRBJ1-2, with unresolved D. V was pared by 1 base and J by 3 bases, with 9 bases between. This CDR3 has 13 amino acids. Germline CDR1 reads GTSNPN; CDR2 reads SVGIG (reference sequence). CDR3 DNA: TGTGCCTGGAGTGCAGGAAGTTACTATGGCTACACCTTC. Its protein is CAWSAGSYYGYTF.

The table lists this clone with a few counts. The rearrangement joins TRBV10-3 to TRBJ1-5; D not resolved. V was pared by 2 bases and J by 7 bases, with 6 bases between. The CDR3 is made up of 12 amino acids. Germline V gene sequence: CDR1 ENHRY, CDR2 SYGVKD. CDR3 loop: CAISEVGQPQHF. CDR3 coding DNA: TGTGCCATCAGTGAGGTTGGGCAGCCCCAGCATTTT.

V and J are TRBV13 and TRBJ2-3; TRBD1 agrees at 12 bases. V was clipped by 4 bases and J by 5 bases; unmatched bases: 10. Germline CDR1 PRHDT, CDR2 FYEKMQ (reference sequence). The CDR3 runs to 17 residues. CDR3 in DNA: TGTGCCAGCAGCTGGACCGGGACAGGGGGCCGATTAGATACGCAGTATTTT. As protein: CASSWTGTGGRLDTQYF. Based on the CDR3 plus reference TRBV13 and TRBJ2-3, the full variable domain is AAGVIQSPRHLIKEKRETATLKCYPIPRHDTVYWYQQGPGQDPQFLISFYEKMQSDKGSIPDRFSAQQFSDYHSELNMSSLELGDSALYFCASSWTGTGGRLDTQYFGPGTRLTVL.

The rearrangement joins TRBV5-4 to TRBJ2-2, with 7 bases fitting TRBD1. CDR1 is SGHNT, CDR2 YYREEE, per germline (reference sequence). The V gene end was trimmed by 0 bases and the J gene end by 0 bases; junction bases not matched to a gene: 2. The length of the CDR3 is 16 residues. CDR3 in DNA: TGTGCCAGCAGCTTGGCAGGGGGAGCGAACACCGGGGAGCTGTTTTTT. Its protein product is CASSLAGGANTGELFF. The full variable domain, rest sourced from reference TRBV5-4 and TRBJ2-2, is ETGVTQSPTHLIKTRGQQVTLRCSSQSGHNTVSWYQQALGQGPQFIFQYYREEENGRGNFPPRFSGLQFPNYSSELNVNALELDDSALYLCASSLAGGANTGELFFGEGSRLTVL.

The chain has TRBV30 and TRBJ1-2; D is uncertain. The CDR3 spans 13 residues. The V end lost 2 bases, the J end lost 8 bases, and 15 bases lay between the germline ends. Germline assignment: CDR1 GTSNPN and CDR2 SVGIG (reference sequence). Written as DNA, the CDR3 is TGTGCCTGGAGTCCCGGGGTGCCGGGGGGCTACACCTTC. The encoded protein is CAWSPGVPGGYTF.

This sequence joins TRBV27 and TRBJ2-1; D gene uncertain. The germline gives CDR1 MNHEY, CDR2 SMNVEV (reference sequence). The CDR3 runs 15 residues. V gave up 3 bases and J gave up 0 bases, with 9 bases separating them. CDR3 in DNA: TGTGCCAGCAGTTTTTGGTCAAGCTCCTACAATGAGCAGTTCTTC. Protein: CASSFWSSSYNEQFF.

The chain carries TRBV5-1 and TRBJ2-5; a weak D match, TRBD2 (6 bases). V was shortened by 4 bases and J by 1 base, with 14 bases between the two germline ends. The CDR3 spans 15 residues. From germline, CDR1 is SGHRS and CDR2 YFSETQ. The CDR3 spells CASSPLLASQETQYF. For the CDR3, the DNA is TGCGCCAGCAGCCCTCTGCTAGCGTCCCAAGAGACCCAGTACTTC.

Here the CDR3 reads CASSQRVSGGNSYEQYF. Written as DNA, the CDR3 is TGTGCCAGCAGCCAAAGGGTTAGCGGCGGGAACTCCTACGAGCAGTACTTC. The chain joins TRBV4-2 to TRBJ2-7, with D possibly matching TRBD2 (6 bases). Trimming stripped 2 bases from V and 0 bases from J, with 17 bases between. This CDR3 is built from 17 residues. Per the germline V gene, CDR1 is LGHNA and CDR2 is YNFKEQ.

This clone was seen only a few times. The chain combines TRBV7-6 with TRBJ2-2, with 10 bases that match TRBD1. The CDR3 covers 16 residues. Germline assignment: CDR1 SGHVS and CDR2 FNYEAQ. Losses at the gene ends were 1 base for V and 6 bases for J; bases not matched to a gene: 5. The CDR3 region has the DNA TGTGCCAGCAGCTTAGGACAGGGGGCGCGGCCCGGGGAGCTGTTTTTT. It encodes CASSLGQGARPGELFF.

The gene calls are TRBV7-9 and TRBJ2-2, with D unclear. Germline lookup yields CDR1 SEHNR and CDR2 FQNEAQ (reference sequence). The CDR3 is made up of 15 amino acids. V lost 1 base and J 2 bases, leaving 8 bases between the germline ends. The DNA for the CDR3 is TGTGCCAGCAGCTTAGAAATGGCAAACACCGGGGAGCTGTTTTTT. This translates into CASSLEMANTGELFF.

Remarks on this clone: Other DNA sequences in the same sample also yield this CDR3. The chain is built from TRBV18 and TRBJ2-5; no clear D. V gave up 3 bases and J gave up 5 bases, with 13 bases separating them. The CDR3 runs 14 residues. Germline-derived CDR1 and CDR2 are KGHSH and LQKENI. CDR3 sequence (DNA): TGTGCCAGCTCACCTTCTGGTGGTACGGAGACCCAGTACTTC. This gives the protein CASSPSGGTETQYF.

This clone was recorded a few times. The V gene is TRBV5-1, the J gene TRBJ1-6, with 8 bases that match TRBD1. The CDR3 is 13 residues long. Germline trimming cut 5 bases from V and 10 bases from J; bases unmatched to any gene: 5. From germline, CDR1 is SGHRS and CDR2 YFSETQ. The CDR3 reads CASSGQGSSPLHF. The CDR3 DNA is TGCGCCAGCAGTGGACAGGGAAGCTCACCCCTCCACTTT.

The genes are TRBV7-2 and TRBJ2-7; the match to TRBD1 covers 7 bases. CDR1 SGHTA and CDR2 FQGNSA come from the germline V gene. This CDR3 has 16 amino acids. V dropped 2 bases and J dropped 6; count of bases not matched to a gene: 13. For the CDR3, the DNA is TGTGCCAGCAGCTTAAATTCTCCGGGACAGCACGGCGAGCAGTACTTC. Amino acid sequence: CASSLNSPGQHGEQYF.

This clone was found once. The CDR3 sequence is CASRPLTGGAGGYTF. The CDR3 DNA reads as TGCGCCAGCAGGCCCTTGACAGGGGGCGCGGGCGGCTACACCTTC. The J gene is TRBJ1-2, the V gene TRBV5-1; the match to TRBD1 covers 10 bases. This CDR3 contains 15 residues. J gave up 8 bases and V 5 bases, and 12 bases lay outside the gene matches. Germline CDR1 SGHRS, CDR2 YFSETQ.

V usage is TRBV5-1 and J usage is TRBJ2-6, with D unresolved. Germline V gives CDR1 SGHRS, CDR2 YFSETQ. The length of the CDR3 is 16 residues. Trimming took 3 bases from V and 0 from J, leaving 10 bases between them. The CDR3, as DNA: TGCGCCAGCAGCTCCAGACGGGTCTCTGGGGCCAACGTCCTGACTTTC. Protein: CASSSRRVSGANVLTF.

The chain has TRBV7-2 and TRBJ2-3; no firm D call. The CDR3 is made up of 14 amino acids. Trimming pared 7 bases from V and 0 bases from J, leaving 11 bases between. Germline CDR1 reads SGHTA; CDR2 reads FQGNSA. The CDR3 bases are TGTGCCAGCACCTCGGACCCTAGCACAGATACGCAGTATTTT. This translates into CASTSDPSTDTQYF.

The rearrangement links TRBV6-5 to TRBJ2-3; D is possibly TRBD1 (5 bases). Per germline, CDR1 MNHEY and CDR2 SVGAGI. Trimming took 11 bases from V and 6 from J, leaving 18 bases between them. CDR3 length: 13 residues. CDR3 residues: CAVRLGAPDTQYF. The CDR3 DNA reads TGTGCCGTACGGTTAGGGGCGCCGGATACGCAGTATTTT.

This clone was detected once. The chain has TRBV4-1 and TRBJ2-2; D gene ambiguous. Per germline, CDR1 MGHRA and CDR2 YSYEKL. This CDR3 has 14 amino acids. Trimming shortened V by 1 base and J by 0 bases, and 3 bases separated the two germline ends. CDR3 residues: CASSQAPNTGELFF. CDR3 coding DNA: TGCGCCAGCAGCCAAGCACCGAACACCGGGGAGCTGTTTTTT.

This chain joins TRBV18 and TRBJ1-1; D gene ambiguous. With 6 bases removed from V and 4 bases from J, the gap between germline ends came to 12 bases. The germline V gene has CDR1 KGHSH and CDR2 LQKENI. CDR3 length equals 13 residues. As DNA, the CDR3 is TGTGCCAGCTCCTCCGGGGATCTCACTGAAGCTTTCTTT. Encoded protein: CASSSGDLTEAFF.

This chain joins TRBV11-2 and TRBJ2-1; the match to TRBD2 covers 11 bases. V dropped 1 base and J dropped 7; count of bases not matched to a gene: 3. The V gene's germline CDR1 is SGHAT and CDR2 FQNNGV. The CDR3 loop spans 15 amino acids. Here the CDR3 reads CASSLGSGGANEQFF. The CDR3 nucleotides read TGTGCCAGCAGCTTAGGTAGCGGGGGGGCAAATGAGCAGTTCTTC.